Presented here are 15 T cell receptor beta chains from one specimen sequenced in a study of shared clonotypes between healthy human individuals. CD8 cells regarded as naive lacked CD45RO, were positively chosen for CCR7, and omitted terminally differentiated effector memory CD45RA+ cells. Using immunoSEQ multiplex PCR, the repertoire was profiled, and TCRdb retains in-frame clones only, with some absent. The sample yields millions of clones, just under 95% seen once. The sample taken for sequencing was naive CD8+ T cells sorted from blood. The receptors come from a man between 18 and 29 years old in good health.

The genes are TRBV27 and TRBJ2-7; 7 bases align to TRBD2. J gave up 4 bases and V 3 bases, and 9 bases lay outside the gene matches. This CDR3 spans 15 amino acids. Germline CDR1 is MNHEY and CDR2 is SMNVEV (reference sequence). The CDR3 DNA reads TGTGCCAGCAGTTTTGGGCGGGGGTCTTGGTACGAGCAGTACTTC. It encodes CASSFGRGSWYEQYF.

The chain joins TRBV5-6 to TRBJ2-5; the D call may be TRBD1 or TRBD2 (5 bases each). Trimming took off 1 base at V and 2 bases at J, with 9 bases between the two ends. The CDR3 is 14 residues long. Germline-derived CDR1 and CDR2 are SGHDT and YYEEEE. The CDR3 sequence: CASSLMGEQETQYF. As DNA, the CDR3 is TGTGCCAGCAGCTTGATGGGGGAACAAGAGACCCAGTACTTC.

The chain recombines TRBV28 with TRBJ2-7, with 8 positions matching TRBD1. The CDR3 totals 14 residues. CDR1 is MDHEN, CDR2 SYDVKM, per germline. V gave up 5 bases and J gave up 0 bases; unmatched junction bases: 3. The CDR3 loop is CASSDRGTSYEQYF. Here the CDR3 DNA reads TGTGCCAGCAGTGACAGGGGTACCTCCTACGAGCAGTACTTC.

Regarding this clone: Other DNA sequences in the same sample also yield this CDR3. The chain combines TRBV9 with TRBJ2-3; the D gene is possibly TRBD2 (5 bases). Trimming left V 0 bases short and J 6 bases short, with 11 bases between. Germline-derived CDR1 and CDR2 are SGDLS and YYNGEE. The CDR3 totals 14 residues. The CDR3 region is CASSVDGVRDTQYF. The CDR3 DNA follows: TGTGCCAGCAGCGTAGACGGGGTGCGGGATACGCAGTATTTT. The whole variable domain, filled in from reference TRBV9 and TRBJ2-3, reads DSGVTQTPKHLITATGQRVTLRCSPRSGDLSVYWYQQSLDQGLQFLIQYYNGEERAKGNILERFSAQQFPDLHSELNLSSLELGDSALYFCASSVDGVRDTQYFGPGTRLTVL.

This chain joins TRBV7-8 and TRBJ2-7; 9 positions match TRBD1. The ends lost 5 bases at V and 5 bases at J; junction bases unmatched: 7. CDR1 SGHVS and CDR2 FQNEAQ come from the germline V gene. CDR3 length equals 14 residues. DNA of the CDR3: TGTGCCAGCAGCGAGGGGACAGGGTATGACGAGCAGTACTTC. This codes for CASSEGTGYDEQYF. Full variable domain (missing parts from reference TRBV7-8 and TRBJ2-7): GAGVSQSPRYKVAKRGQDVALRCDPISGHVSLFWYQQALGQGPEFLTYFQNEAQLDKSGLPSDRFFAERPEGSVSTLKIQRTQQEDSAVYLCASSEGTGYDEQYFGPGTRLTVT.

The chain couples TRBV4-3 to TRBJ2-7, with 10 positions matching TRBD2. J gave up 6 bases and V 0 bases, and 11 bases lay outside the gene matches. Germline CDR1 is LGHNA and CDR2 is YSLEER. The CDR3 consists of 17 residues. The CDR3 coding sequence is TGCGCCAGCAGCCAAGACTCTTATTCTAGCGGGAGAGGCGAGCAGTACTTC. Its protein product is CASSQDSYSSGRGEQYF.

Turning to this clone: This sample also contains other DNA sequences that code for the same CDR3. The chain links TRBV5-6 to TRBJ2-7; 7 nucleotides agree with TRBD2. Germline-derived CDR1 and CDR2 are SGHDT and YYEEEE. The junction had 4 bases not matched to a gene; V was cut back by 0 bases and J by 4 bases. The CDR3 runs to 14 residues. CDR3 amino acids: CASSLGLAEYEQYF. The DNA of the CDR3 is TGTGCCAGCAGCTTGGGGCTAGCGGAATACGAGCAGTACTTC.

The V gene is TRBV5-4, the J gene TRBJ1-1; maybe TRBD1 (5 bases). V was clipped by 0 bases and J by 7 bases, with 13 bases between them. The CDR3 is made up of 14 amino acids. Germline loops: CDR1 SGHNT, CDR2 YYREEE (reference sequence). The CDR3 is CASSLVSGRGEAFF. As DNA, the CDR3 is TGTGCCAGCAGCTTGGTTTCTGGGAGGGGTGAAGCTTTCTTT.

The chain recombines TRBV11-2 with TRBJ2-7; D is perhaps TRBD1 (6 bases). The length of the CDR3 is 14 residues. Per germline, CDR1 SGHAT and CDR2 FQNNGV. The germline V and J ends were trimmed by 1 base and 6 bases, with 13 bases remaining between them. The CDR3 DNA follows: TGTGCCAGCAGCTTAGTGCAGGGGACCTTCGAGCAGTACTTC. Protein sequence: CASSLVQGTFEQYF.

J is TRBJ2-5 and V is TRBV7-9, with a possible D match to TRBD1 (5 bases). The CDR3 totals 14 residues. Trimming cost V 3 bases and J 3 bases, with 11 bases left between them. Germline lookup yields CDR1 SEHNR and CDR2 FQNEAQ (reference sequence). The CDR3 here is CASSFEQVKETQYF. DNA of the CDR3: TGTGCCAGCAGCTTCGAACAGGTTAAAGAGACCCAGTACTTC.

To note about this clone: Other DNA sequences of this sample code for an identical CDR3. The V call is TRBV7-9, the J call TRBJ2-7; D unclear. Deletions cut 2 bases from V and 2 bases from J, with 4 bases between. This CDR3 spans 12 amino acids. Germline loops: CDR1 SEHNR, CDR2 FQNEAQ (reference sequence). Here the CDR3 reads CASSLSTYEQYF. CDR3 nucleotides: TGTGCCAGCAGCTTAAGTACCTACGAGCAGTACTTC.

To note about this clone: Other DNA sequences in the same sample also yield this CDR3. The CDR3 nucleotides are TGTGCCAGCAGCTTTGGTAACACTGAAGCTTTCTTT. This sequence encodes CASSFGNTEAFF. The rearrangement uses TRBV7-9 and TRBJ1-1, with D unresolved. The CDR3 runs 12 residues. Trimming stripped 3 bases from V and 2 bases from J, with 4 bases between. Germline assignment: CDR1 SEHNR and CDR2 FQNEAQ (reference sequence). Supplemented by reference TRBV7-9 and TRBJ1-1, the full variable domain reads DTGVSQNPRHKITKRGQNVTFRCDPISEHNRLYWYRQTLGQGPEFLTYFQNEAQLEKSRLLSDRFSAERPKGSFSTLEIQRTEQGDSAMYLCASSFGNTEAFFGQGTRLTVV.

This rearrangement joins TRBV7-6 to TRBJ2-7; D possibly uses TRBD1 or TRBD2 (5 bases each). CDR3 length equals 15 residues. From germline, CDR1 is SGHVS and CDR2 FNYEAQ. V was clipped by 5 bases and J by 0 bases, with 14 bases between them. In DNA, the CDR3 is TGTGCCAGCAGCCCCGGGTGGGGGATCTCCTACGAGCAGTACTTC. Translated: CASSPGWGISYEQYF.

This rearrangement joins TRBV27 to TRBJ2-5, with a possible D match to TRBD2 (6 bases). The CDR3 runs to 16 residues. CDR1 and CDR2 (germline): MNHEY, SMNVEV (reference sequence). Trimming took 2 bases from V and 2 from J, leaving 15 bases between them. CDR3 nucleotides: TGTGCCAGCAGTTTAGCCTGGGGGGACCAACAAGAGACCCAGTACTTC. This sequence encodes CASSLAWGDQQETQYF.

This chain uses TRBV6-1 with TRBJ2-1, with D tentatively TRBD2 (5 bases). Germline V gene sequence: CDR1 MNHNS, CDR2 SASEGT. V lost 5 bases and J 0 bases, leaving 8 bases between the germline ends. The CDR3 spans 14 residues. CDR3 in DNA: TGTGCCAGCAGTCGGGATAGCTCCTACAATGAGCAGTTCTTC. Protein product: CASSRDSSYNEQFF.